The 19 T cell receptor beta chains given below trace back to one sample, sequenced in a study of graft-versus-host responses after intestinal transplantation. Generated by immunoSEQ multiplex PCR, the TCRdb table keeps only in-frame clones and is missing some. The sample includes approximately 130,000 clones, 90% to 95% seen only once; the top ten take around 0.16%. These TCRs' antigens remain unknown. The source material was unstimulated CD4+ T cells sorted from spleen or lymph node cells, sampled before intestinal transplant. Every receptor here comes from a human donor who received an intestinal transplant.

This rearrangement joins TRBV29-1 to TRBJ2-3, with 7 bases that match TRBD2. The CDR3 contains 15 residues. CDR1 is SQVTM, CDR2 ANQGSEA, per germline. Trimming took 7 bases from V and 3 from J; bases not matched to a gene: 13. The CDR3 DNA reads TGCAGCGCAACCACCCTAGCGGAGATAACAGATACGCAGTATTTT. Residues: CSATTLAEITDTQYF.

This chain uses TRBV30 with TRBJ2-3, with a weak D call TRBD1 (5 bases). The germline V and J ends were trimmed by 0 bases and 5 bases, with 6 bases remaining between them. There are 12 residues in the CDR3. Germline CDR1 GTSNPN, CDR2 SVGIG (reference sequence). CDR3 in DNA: TGTGCCTGGAGTGTACAGGTAGATACGCAGTATTTT. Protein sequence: CAWSVQVDTQYF.

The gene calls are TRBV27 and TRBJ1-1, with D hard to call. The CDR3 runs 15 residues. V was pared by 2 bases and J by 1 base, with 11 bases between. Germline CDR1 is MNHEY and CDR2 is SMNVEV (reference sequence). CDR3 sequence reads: CASSLRATGNTEAFF. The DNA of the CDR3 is TGTGCCAGCAGTTTAAGGGCGACTGGGAACACTGAAGCTTTCTTT.

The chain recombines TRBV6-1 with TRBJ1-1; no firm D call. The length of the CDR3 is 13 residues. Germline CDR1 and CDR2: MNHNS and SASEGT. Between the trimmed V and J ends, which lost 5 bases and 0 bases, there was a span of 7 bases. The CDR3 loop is CASSWSVNTEAFF. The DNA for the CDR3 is TGTGCCAGCAGTTGGAGTGTGAACACTGAAGCTTTCTTT.

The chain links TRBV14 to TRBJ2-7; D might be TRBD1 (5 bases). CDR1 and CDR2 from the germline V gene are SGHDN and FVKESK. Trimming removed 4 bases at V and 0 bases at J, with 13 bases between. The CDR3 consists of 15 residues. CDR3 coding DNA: TGTGCCAGCAGCCTCCGACAGAGGAGCTCCTACGAGCAGTACTTC. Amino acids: CASSLRQRSSYEQYF.

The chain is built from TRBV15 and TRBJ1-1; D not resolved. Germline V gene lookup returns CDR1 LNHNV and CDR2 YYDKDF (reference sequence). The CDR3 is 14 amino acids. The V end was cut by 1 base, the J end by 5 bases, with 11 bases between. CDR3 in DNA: TGTGCCACCAGCAGAGTACGGGATTGGACTGAAGCTTTCTTT. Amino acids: CATSRVRDWTEAFF.

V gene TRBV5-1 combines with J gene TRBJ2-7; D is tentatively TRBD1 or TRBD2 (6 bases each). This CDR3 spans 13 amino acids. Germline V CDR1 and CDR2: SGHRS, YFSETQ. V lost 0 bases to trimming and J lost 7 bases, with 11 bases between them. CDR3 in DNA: TGCGCCAGCAGCTTGGCGGGGGCTTCTGAGCAGTACTTC. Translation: CASSLAGASEQYF.

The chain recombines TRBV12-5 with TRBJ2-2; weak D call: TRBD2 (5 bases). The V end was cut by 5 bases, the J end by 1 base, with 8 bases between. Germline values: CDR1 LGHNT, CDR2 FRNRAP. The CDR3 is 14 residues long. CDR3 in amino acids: CASGIGENTGELFF. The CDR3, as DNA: TGTGCTAGTGGTATCGGGGAGAACACCGGGGAGCTGTTTTTT.

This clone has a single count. For the CDR3, the DNA is TGTGCCAGCAGCCCTAAGGCTAACTATGGCTACACCTTC. It encodes CASSPKANYGYTF. V is TRBV27 and J is TRBJ1-2; D gene uncertain. The CDR3 is 13 residues long. Trimming removed 6 bases at V and 0 bases at J, with 8 bases between. Germline V lookup: CDR1 MNHEY, CDR2 SMNVEV (reference sequence).

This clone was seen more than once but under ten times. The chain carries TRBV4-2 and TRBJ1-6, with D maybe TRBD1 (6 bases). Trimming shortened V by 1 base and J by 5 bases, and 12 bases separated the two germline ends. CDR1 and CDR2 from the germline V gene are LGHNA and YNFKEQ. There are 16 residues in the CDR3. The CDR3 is CASSQVGGRNNSPLHF. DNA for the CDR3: TGTGCCAGCAGCCAAGTGGGGGGGCGTAATAATTCACCCCTCCACTTT.

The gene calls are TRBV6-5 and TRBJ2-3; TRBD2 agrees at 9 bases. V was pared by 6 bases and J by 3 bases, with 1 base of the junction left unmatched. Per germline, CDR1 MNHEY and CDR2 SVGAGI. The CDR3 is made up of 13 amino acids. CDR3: CASRRGGTDTQYF. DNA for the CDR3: TGTGCCAGCAGGCGGGGGGGAACAGATACGCAGTATTTT.

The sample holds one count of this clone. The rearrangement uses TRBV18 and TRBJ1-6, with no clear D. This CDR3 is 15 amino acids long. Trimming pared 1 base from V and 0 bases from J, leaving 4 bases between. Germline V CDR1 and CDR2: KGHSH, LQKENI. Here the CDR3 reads CASSPRSSYNSPLHF. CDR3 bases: TGTGCCAGCTCACCACGTAGCTCCTATAATTCACCCCTCCACTTT. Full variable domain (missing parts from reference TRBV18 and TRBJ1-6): NAGVMQNPRHLVRRRGQEARLRCSPMKGHSHVYWYRQLPEEGLKFMVYLQKENIIDESGMPKERFSAEFPKEGPSILRIQQVVRGDSAAYFCASSPRSSYNSPLHFGNGTRLTVT.

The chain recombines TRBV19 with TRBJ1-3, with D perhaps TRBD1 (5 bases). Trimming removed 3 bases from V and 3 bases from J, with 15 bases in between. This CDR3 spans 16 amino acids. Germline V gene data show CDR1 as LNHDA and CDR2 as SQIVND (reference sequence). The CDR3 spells CASSITVQESGNTIYF. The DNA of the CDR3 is TGTGCCAGTAGTATTACGGTACAGGAAAGTGGAAACACCATATATTTT.

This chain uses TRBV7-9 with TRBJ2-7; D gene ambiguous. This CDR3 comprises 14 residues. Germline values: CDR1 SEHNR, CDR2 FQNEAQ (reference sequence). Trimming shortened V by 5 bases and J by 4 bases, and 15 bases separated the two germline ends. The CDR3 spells CASSPTWVRYEQYF. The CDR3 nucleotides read TGTGCCAGCAGCCCCACTTGGGTTAGGTACGAGCAGTACTTC.

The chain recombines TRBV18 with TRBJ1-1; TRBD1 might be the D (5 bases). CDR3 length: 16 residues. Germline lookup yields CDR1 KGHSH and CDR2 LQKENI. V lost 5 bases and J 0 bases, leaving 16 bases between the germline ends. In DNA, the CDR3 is TGTGCCAGCTCAACCGGGTGGGGCAGCATGAACACTGAAGCTTTCTTT. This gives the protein CASSTGWGSMNTEAFF.

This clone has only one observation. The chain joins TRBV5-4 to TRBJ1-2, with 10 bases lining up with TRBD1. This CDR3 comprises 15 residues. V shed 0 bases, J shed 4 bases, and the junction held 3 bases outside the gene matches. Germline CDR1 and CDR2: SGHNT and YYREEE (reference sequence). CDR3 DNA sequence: TGTGCCAGCAGCTTGGGGACAGGGGGAGGCTATGGCTACACCTTC. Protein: CASSLGTGGGYGYTF.

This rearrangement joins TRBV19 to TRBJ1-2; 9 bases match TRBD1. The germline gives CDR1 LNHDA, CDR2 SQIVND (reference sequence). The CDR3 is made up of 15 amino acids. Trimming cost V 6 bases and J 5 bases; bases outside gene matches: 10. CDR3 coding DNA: TGTGCCAGTAGCCCAGGGACAGGGAAGCGGTATGGCTACACCTTC. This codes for CASSPGTGKRYGYTF.

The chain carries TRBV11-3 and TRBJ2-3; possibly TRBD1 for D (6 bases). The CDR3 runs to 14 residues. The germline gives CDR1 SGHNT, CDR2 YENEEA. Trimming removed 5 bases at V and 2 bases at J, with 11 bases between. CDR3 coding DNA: TGTGCCAGCAGCGAAGGGACAACCACAGATACGCAGTATTTT. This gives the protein CASSEGTTTDTQYF.

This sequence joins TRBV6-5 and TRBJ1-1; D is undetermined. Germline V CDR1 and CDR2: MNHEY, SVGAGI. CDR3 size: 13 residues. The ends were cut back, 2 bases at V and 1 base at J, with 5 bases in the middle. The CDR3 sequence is CASSYRGNTEAFF. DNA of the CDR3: TGTGCCAGCAGTTACCGGGGGAACACTGAAGCTTTCTTT.